One sample yielded the 3 T cell receptor beta chains listed below, sequenced in a study of cytomegalovirus exposure and HLA in healthy donors. In the PCR, 60 Vbeta and 13 Jbeta primers were used. The table came from immunoSEQ multiplex PCR; TCRdb's copy has only in-frame clones and leaves some out. This sample has around 130,000 clones, with about 85% found just once. Sequencing was performed on PBMCs. These receptors originate from a boy aged 5-17 years in good health and CMV-seronegative.

This clone showed up just a few times. The gene calls are TRBV4-3 and TRBJ1-2, with D perhaps matching TRBD1 (5 bases). The V gene lost 2 bases and the J gene lost 1 base, with 11 bases spanning the gap. The germline V gene encodes CDR1 LGHNA and CDR2 YSLEER. CDR3 length: 15 amino acids. CDR3 DNA: TGCGCCAGCAGCCAAAGCCCAAGGGGTAACTATGGCTACACCTTC. It codes for CASSQSPRGNYGYTF.

V usage is TRBV2 and J usage is TRBJ2-7; TRBD1 aligns across 11 bases. Germline V gives CDR1 SNHLY, CDR2 FYNNEI. V trimming: 6 bases; J trimming: 0 bases; junction bases outside the gene matches: 4. The CDR3 is made up of 15 amino acids. The CDR3 sequence is CASREGQGVSYEQYF. The CDR3 coding sequence is TGTGCCAGCAGAGAGGGACAGGGGGTCTCCTACGAGCAGTACTTC.

V gene TRBV5-6 combines with J gene TRBJ2-1; 9 bases are shared with TRBD2. CDR3 size: 15 residues. Germline CDR1 and CDR2: SGHDT and YYEEEE. The J segment lost 4 bases and the V segment lost 2 bases, leaving 4 bases of the junction unmatched. Here the CDR3 DNA reads TGTGCCAGCAGCTTAGGGACTAGCCGATACAATGAGCAGTTCTTC. Translating it yields CASSLGTSRYNEQFF.